Shown below are 27 T cell receptor beta chains from a single sample sequenced in a study of blood T cell repertoires in COVID-19 (dated by TCRdb to 2018 to 2021). Receptor libraries were prepared by the immunoSEQ multiplex PCR assay. Not all clones reach the TCRdb copy of this immuneACCESS table, which keeps in-frame sequences only. Checked studies attribute under half of the gap to unresolved V genes and leave the rest unexplained. Here the sample has 190,000 or so clones; about 83% occur a single time. 0.88% of the sample rests with the top ten. The sample comprised peripheral blood. These receptors were obtained from a woman younger than 30 who had recovered from COVID-19.

The chain has TRBV29-1 and TRBJ1-3, with 7 bases that match TRBD1. The CDR3 length is 13 residues. Germline assignment: CDR1 SQVTM and CDR2 ANQGSEA. Trimming removed 3 bases from V and 4 bases from J; junction bases left unmatched: 3. DNA for the CDR3: TGCAGCGTTGAGACAGGGAGAGGAAACACCATATATTTT. Its translation: CSVETGRGNTIYF.

The chain has TRBV4-1 and TRBJ2-7; 10 bases agree with TRBD1. J was trimmed by 3 bases and V by 0 bases; bases with no gene match: 5. Per germline, CDR1 MGHRA and CDR2 YSYEKL. The CDR3 contains 16 residues. The CDR3 coding sequence is TGCGCCAGCAGCCAAGAACCGGGACAGGGGAACTACGAGCAGTACTTC. Protein: CASSQEPGQGNYEQYF.

A note on this clone: Different DNA sequences within this sample yield the same CDR3. The chain links TRBV18 to TRBJ1-1; D is undetermined. Trimming stripped 0 bases from V and 5 bases from J, with 7 bases between. The CDR3 covers 13 residues. Germline CDR1 KGHSH, CDR2 LQKENI. CDR3 sequence: CASSPPGRTEAFF. CDR3 DNA: TGTGCCAGCTCACCACCGGGGAGGACTGAAGCTTTCTTT.

The chain employs TRBV27 and TRBJ2-7; 11 bases are shared with TRBD1. CDR1 is MNHEY and CDR2 is SMNVEV in the germline V gene (reference sequence). Trimming at V came to 6 bases and at J to 5 bases, leaving 3 bases not matched to a gene. The CDR3 spans 13 residues. CDR3 sequence: CASRGQGVHEQYV. The CDR3 region has the DNA TGTGCCAGCAGGGGACAGGGGGTTCACGAGCAGTACGTC.

Regarding this clone: The same CDR3 can be traced to other DNA sequences in this sample. This sequence joins TRBV15 and TRBJ1-1, with TRBD1 matching 10 bases. V shed 5 bases and J 5 bases; nucleotides not matched to a gene: 2. The CDR3 sequence is 13 residues long. Germline lookup yields CDR1 LNHNV and CDR2 YYDKDF (reference sequence). The CDR3: CATSRDRGTEAFF. The CDR3 DNA is TGTGCCACCAGCCGGGACAGGGGAACTGAAGCTTTCTTT. Looking up the rest from reference TRBV15 and TRBJ1-1 gives the full variable domain: DAMVIQNPRYQVTQFGKPVTLSCSQTLNHNVMYWYQQKSSQAPKLLFHYYDKDFNNEADTPDNFQSRRPNTSFCFLDIRSPGLGDTAMYLCATSRDRGTEAFFGQGTRLTVV.

V and J are TRBV7-2 and TRBJ2-2, with D possibly being TRBD2 (7 bases). Germline lookup yields CDR1 SGHTA and CDR2 FQGNSA. CDR3 length: 16 residues. Between the trimmed V and J ends, which lost 0 bases and 3 bases, there was a span of 11 bases. In DNA, the CDR3 is TGTGCCAGCAGCTTAGCGGGGGGGCCCTACACCGGGGAGCTGTTTTTT. It is translated as CASSLAGGPYTGELFF.

The chain carries TRBV7-2 and TRBJ2-7; D is possibly TRBD1 (5 bases). Germline V CDR1 and CDR2: SGHTA, FQGNSA. This CDR3 comprises 15 residues. The V end was cut by 5 bases, the J end by 3 bases, with 17 bases between. For the CDR3, the DNA is TGTGCCAGCAGCCATGCACTAAGGGGAAACTACGAGCAGTACGTC. As protein: CASSHALRGNYEQYV.

This clone was observed a few times. This chain links TRBV3-1 (or the pseudogene TRBV3-2) with TRBJ1-5; D gene uncertain. This CDR3 contains 13 residues. Germline lookup yields CDR1 LGHDT and CDR2 YNNKEL (reference sequence). Deletions cut 1 base from V and 9 bases from J, with 10 bases between. Here the CDR3 reads CASSQGGGLPQHF. In nucleotides, the CDR3 is TGTGCCAGCAGCCAAGGCGGAGGTCTGCCCCAGCATTTT.

The chain combines TRBV6-5 with TRBJ1-1; D possibly corresponds to TRBD1 (5 bases). The CDR3 is made up of 14 amino acids. Germline CDR1 reads MNHEY; CDR2 reads SVGAGI. Trimming removed 3 bases from V and 1 base from J, with 9 bases in between. The CDR3: CASSYRQGNTEAFF. In DNA, the CDR3 is TGTGCCAGCAGTTATCGGCAGGGGAACACTGAAGCTTTCTTT.

The chain joins TRBV5-6 to TRBJ2-2, with TRBD1 as a possible D gene (6 bases). V lost 0 bases and J 6 bases, leaving 15 bases between the germline ends. This CDR3 has 16 residues. Looked up from germline, CDR1 is SGHDT and CDR2 is YYEEEE. In DNA, the CDR3 is TGTGCCAGCAGCTTGGTAGCAGGGGCTTGGTCCGGGGAGCTGTTTTTT. Translated: CASSLVAGAWSGELFF.

The chain employs TRBV4-3 and TRBJ1-6; TRBD1 matches 7 bases. Germline CDR1 and CDR2: LGHNA and YSLEER. The CDR3 is 16 residues long. Unmatched junction bases numbered 6, after V lost 0 bases and J lost 7 bases. CDR3 bases: TGCGCCAGCAGCCAAGATTTAGGGACAGTAAATTCACCCCTCCACTTT. It is translated as CASSQDLGTVNSPLHF.

The rearrangement links TRBV19 to TRBJ2-7, with 15 bases that match TRBD2. Trimming took 11 bases from V and 2 from J; bases not matched to a gene: 10. Looked up from germline, CDR1 is LNHDA and CDR2 is SQIVND (reference sequence). The CDR3 covers 16 residues. Here the CDR3 DNA reads TGTGCCGGAGCCGGGACTAGCGGGAGGTATCCCTACGAGCAGTACGTC. Encoded protein: CAGAGTSGRYPYEQYV.

The J gene is TRBJ1-2, the V gene TRBV30, with D possibly matching TRBD1 (5 bases). Germline-derived CDR1 and CDR2 are GTSNPN and SVGIG (reference sequence). Trimming took off 5 bases at V and 7 bases at J, with 14 bases between the two ends. CDR3 length: 12 residues. Written as DNA, the CDR3 is TGTGCCTGGGGGGGACTCAGTCTTGGCTACACCTTC. This codes for CAWGGLSLGYTF. The whole variable domain, remainder taken from reference TRBV30 and TRBJ1-2, is SQTIHQWPATLVQPVGSPLSLECTVEGTSNPNLYWYRQAAGRGLQLLFYSVGIGQISSEVPQNLSASRPQDRQFILSSKKLLLSDSGFYLCAWGGLSLGYTFGSGTRLTVV.

The rearrangement uses TRBV5-4 and TRBJ2-3; 12 positions match TRBD1. Germline V gene sequence: CDR1 SGHNT, CDR2 YYREEE (reference sequence). There are 16 residues in the CDR3. After removal of 4 bases from V and 9 bases from J, the junction contained 12 bases not matched to a gene. The CDR3, as DNA: TGTGCCAGCAGCGTCGGGGGGACAGGGGGCGTCATCACGCAGTATTTT. Translating it yields CASSVGGTGGVITQYF.

This clone was seen a single time. The V gene is TRBV18, the J gene TRBJ1-1, with D unresolved. This CDR3 is 16 amino acids long. Trimming stripped 0 bases from V and 0 bases from J, with 11 bases between. Germline lookup yields CDR1 KGHSH and CDR2 LQKENI. CDR3 bases: TGTGCCAGCTCACCACCCGCGGGGTCGATGAACACTGAAGCTTTCTTT. It codes for CASSPPAGSMNTEAFF.

The chain has TRBV7-8 and TRBJ1-1; 7 bases align to TRBD1. The CDR3 spans 15 residues. J lost 10 bases, V lost 5 bases, and 16 bases had no gene match. Germline CDR1 is SGHVS and CDR2 is FQNEAQ. The CDR3: CASSPAGQGDRGAFF. For the CDR3, the DNA is TGTGCCAGCAGCCCAGCGGGGCAGGGGGACCGGGGAGCTTTCTTT.

The rearrangement uses TRBV29-1 and TRBJ1-5; 7 nucleotides line up with TRBD1. This CDR3 is 13 amino acids long. Germline lookup yields CDR1 SQVTM and CDR2 ANQGSEA. The trim removed 6 bases at V and 0 bases at J, leaving 2 bases unmatched. CDR3: CSVRDSSNQPQHF. The DNA of the CDR3 is TGCAGCGTGCGGGACAGTAGCAATCAGCCCCAGCATTTT.

This clone was counted once. The chain uses TRBV28 and TRBJ1-2, with 7 positions matching TRBD1. This CDR3 is built from 14 residues. The V gene's germline CDR1 is MDHEN and CDR2 SYDVKM. Unmatched junction bases numbered 6, after V lost 4 bases and J lost 4 bases. The CDR3 DNA is TGTGCCAGCAGTTCAGGGGGATCGGGCTATGGCTACACCTTC. Encoded protein: CASSSGGSGYGYTF.

The V and J genes are TRBV7-3 and TRBJ1-1; no definite D call. This CDR3 is 14 amino acids long. Trimming left V 0 bases short and J 2 bases short, with 7 bases between. Germline V gives CDR1 SGHTA, CDR2 FQGTGA. Here the CDR3 DNA reads TGTGCCAGCAGCTTAACTGCGGCCAACACTGAAGCTTTCTTT. Its translation is CASSLTAANTEAFF.

The CDR3 DNA reads TGTGCCACCAGTGACCCGAACAGGGGAGTAGGTCAGCCCCAGCATTTT. Protein sequence: CATSDPNRGVGQPQHF. The V and J genes are TRBV24-1 and TRBJ1-5; 7 bases fit TRBD1. The CDR3 is 16 amino acids. Germline-derived CDR1 and CDR2 are KGHDR and SFDVKD. The V and J ends lost 4 bases and 6 bases, in that order; junction bases with no gene match: 11.

This sequence joins TRBV9 and TRBJ1-1; 8 bases are a match to TRBD1. There are 15 residues in the CDR3. V shed 3 bases and J 5 bases; nucleotides not matched to a gene: 9. The germline gives CDR1 SGDLS, CDR2 YYNGEE. CDR3 coding DNA: TGTGCCAGCAGCGAGTACAGGGGGGTCGAGACTGAAGCTTTCTTT. It yields the protein CASSEYRGVETEAFF.

The rearrangement links TRBV6-6 to TRBJ1-1; D unresolved. Germline-derived CDR1 and CDR2 are MNHNY and SVGAGI (reference sequence). This CDR3 has 14 residues. Trimming stripped 2 bases from V and 0 bases from J, with 7 bases between. This CDR3 is CASSYRDMNTEAFF. The CDR3 DNA is TGTGCCAGCAGTTACAGAGACATGAACACTGAAGCTTTCTTT.

This clone came up a few times. This rearrangement joins TRBV30 to TRBJ2-7; 7 bases align to TRBD1. The CDR3 extends over 14 amino acids. V lost 2 bases, J lost 0 bases, and 4 bases stayed unmatched. Germline loops: CDR1 GTSNPN, CDR2 SVGIG (reference sequence). The CDR3 DNA is TGTGCCTGGAGTCCAAAGGGGGCCTCCTACGAGCAGTACGTC. Translating gives CAWSPKGASYEQYV.

The CDR3 reads CATSDPAGGLYNEQFF. The CDR3, as DNA: TGTGCCACCAGTGACCCAGCGGGGGGCCTATACAATGAGCAGTTCTTC. The chain is built from TRBV24-1 and TRBJ2-1; 9 bases match TRBD2. V was clipped by 4 bases and J by 4 bases; unmatched bases: 7. Germline V gene sequence: CDR1 KGHDR, CDR2 SFDVKD. The CDR3 loop spans 16 amino acids.

The CDR3 is CATRTYAGDSNTGELFF. In nucleotides, the CDR3 is TGTGCCACCCGAACTTATGCGGGGGATTCGAACACCGGGGAGCTGTTTTTT. The chain couples TRBV19 to TRBJ2-2, with 7 positions matching TRBD2. The J segment lost 0 bases and the V segment lost 10 bases, leaving 14 bases of the junction unmatched. CDR3 length: 17 amino acids. CDR1 and CDR2 (germline): LNHDA, SQIVND (reference sequence).

V gene TRBV30 combines with J gene TRBJ1-6; no clear D gene. V was trimmed by 5 bases and J by 5 bases, leaving 10 bases between them. The CDR3 length is 13 residues. Germline CDR1 GTSNPN, CDR2 SVGIG (reference sequence). The CDR3 reads CAWCTGDNSPLHF. The CDR3 nucleotides are TGTGCCTGGTGTACCGGAGATAATTCACCCCTCCACTTT.

The V call is TRBV7-9, the J call TRBJ2-7; TRBD1 agrees at 9 bases. This CDR3 contains 15 residues. The trim removed 2 bases at V and 6 bases at J, leaving 8 bases unmatched. Germline V gene lookup returns CDR1 SEHNR and CDR2 FQNEAQ (reference sequence). The CDR3: CASSLRDRASSEQYF. The CDR3, as DNA: TGTGCCAGCAGCTTAAGGGACAGGGCTTCGAGCGAGCAGTACTTC.